This record covers a single T cell receptor beta chain. Primed by a sample-barcoded 5' primer and a J-beta primer mix, a second PCR proceeded for roughly 7 to 12 cycles. MiXCR, applied by TCRdb to the 5' RACE reads, yields one record per CDR3 protein. The sample contains over a million distinct CDR3 sequences, roughly 64% of which appear only once. This record belongs to a study of blood T cells in healthy people across ages. The ends were cut back, 7 bases at V and 4 bases at J, with 17 bases in the middle. The CDR3 spans 16 residues. The gene calls are TRBV12-3 or TRBV12-4 and TRBJ1-6; D unresolved. The TCR comes from a man between 18 and 29 years old in good health. Sequencing used blood. CDR3 DNA sequence: TGTGCCAGCAAACTGGGTGAGAACAGTTATAATTCACCCCTCCACTTT. Its protein is CASKLGENSYNSPLHF.